Sequencing of this TCR beta chain was carried out in a study of EBV T-cell therapy then PD-1 blockade in nasopharyngeal carcinoma. CDR3 length: 15 residues. V gave up 1 base and J gave up 0 bases, with 10 bases separating them. Germline lookup yields CDR1 SGHDT and CDR2 YYEEEE. Turning to this clone: Its antigen remains unknown.

Some clones are missing from TCRdb's copy, which holds only in-frame ones; the method was immunoSEQ multiplex PCR. Found here are about 24,000 clones, approximately 80% of them singletons; the top ten hold approximately 30%. The treatment is: AdE1-LMPpoly-expanded autologous EBV-specific T-cell therapy followed by anti-PD-1 nivolumab. This TCR was sampled from a middle-aged man with nasopharyngeal carcinoma. The sequences come from CD8+ T cells from blood, collected around day 58 from a patient whose treatment included autologous EBV-specific T cells and nivolumab. The chain joins TRBV5-6 to TRBJ1-1, with D hard to call. The CDR3 sequence: CASSLLRAMNTEAFF. The CDR3 DNA reads TGTGCCAGCAGCTTGTTAAGGGCAATGAACACTGAAGCTTTCTTT.